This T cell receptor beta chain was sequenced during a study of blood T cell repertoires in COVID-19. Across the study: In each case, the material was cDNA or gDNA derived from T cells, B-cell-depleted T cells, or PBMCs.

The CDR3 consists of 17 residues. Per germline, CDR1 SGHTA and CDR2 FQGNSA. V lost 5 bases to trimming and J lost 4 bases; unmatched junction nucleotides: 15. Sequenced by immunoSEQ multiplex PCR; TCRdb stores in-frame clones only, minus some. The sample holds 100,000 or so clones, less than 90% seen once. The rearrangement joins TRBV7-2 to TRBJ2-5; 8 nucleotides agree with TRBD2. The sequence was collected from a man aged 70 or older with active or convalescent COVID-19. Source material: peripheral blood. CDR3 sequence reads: CASSPGGGGPSGETQYF. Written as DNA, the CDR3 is TGTGCCAGCAGCCCCGGGGGCGGGGGGCCCTCGGGAGAGACCCAGTACTTC.